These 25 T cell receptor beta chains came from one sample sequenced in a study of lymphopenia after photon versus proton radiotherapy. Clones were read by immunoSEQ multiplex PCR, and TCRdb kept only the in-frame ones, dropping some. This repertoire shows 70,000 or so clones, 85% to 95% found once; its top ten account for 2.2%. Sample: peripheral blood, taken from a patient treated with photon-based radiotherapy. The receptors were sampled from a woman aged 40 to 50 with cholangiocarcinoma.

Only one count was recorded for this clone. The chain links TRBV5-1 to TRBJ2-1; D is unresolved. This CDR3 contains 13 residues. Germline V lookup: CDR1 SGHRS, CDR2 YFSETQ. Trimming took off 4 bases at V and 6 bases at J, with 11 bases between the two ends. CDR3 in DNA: TGCGCCAGCAGCACAACACCTTCCAATGAGCAGTTCTTC. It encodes CASSTTPSNEQFF.

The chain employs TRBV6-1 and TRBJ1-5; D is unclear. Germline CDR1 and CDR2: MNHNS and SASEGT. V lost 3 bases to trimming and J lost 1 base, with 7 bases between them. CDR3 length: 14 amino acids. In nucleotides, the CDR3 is TGTGCCAGCAGTGAGATCGACAGCAATCAGCCCCAGCATTTT. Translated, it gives CASSEIDSNQPQHF.

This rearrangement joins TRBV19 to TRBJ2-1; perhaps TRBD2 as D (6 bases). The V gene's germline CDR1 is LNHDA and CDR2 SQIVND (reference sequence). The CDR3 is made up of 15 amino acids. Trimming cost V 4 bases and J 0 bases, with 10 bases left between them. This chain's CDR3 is CASSKSGSSYNEQFF. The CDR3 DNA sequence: TGTGCCAGTAGTAAGTCCGGGAGCTCCTACAATGAGCAGTTCTTC.

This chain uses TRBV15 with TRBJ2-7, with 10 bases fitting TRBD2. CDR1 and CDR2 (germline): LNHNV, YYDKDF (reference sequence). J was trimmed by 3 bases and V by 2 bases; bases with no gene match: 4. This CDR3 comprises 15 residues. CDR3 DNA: TGTGCCACCAGCAGACATTTAGCGGGAGGCTACGAGCAGTACTTC. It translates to CATSRHLAGGYEQYF.

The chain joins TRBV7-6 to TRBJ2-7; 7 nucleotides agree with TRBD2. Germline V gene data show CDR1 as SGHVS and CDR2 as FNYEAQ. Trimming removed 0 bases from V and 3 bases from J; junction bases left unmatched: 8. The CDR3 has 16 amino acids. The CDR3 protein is CASSLAEAGTSYEQYF. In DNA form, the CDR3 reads TGTGCCAGCAGCTTAGCGGAAGCGGGGACGAGCTACGAGCAGTACTTC.

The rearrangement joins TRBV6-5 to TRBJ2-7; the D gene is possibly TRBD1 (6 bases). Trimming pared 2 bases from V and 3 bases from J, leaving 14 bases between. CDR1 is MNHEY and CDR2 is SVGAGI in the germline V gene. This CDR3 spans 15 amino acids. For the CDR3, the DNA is TGTGCCAGCAGTTACCGAGGACAGTTCAACTACGAGCAGTACTTC. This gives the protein CASSYRGQFNYEQYF.

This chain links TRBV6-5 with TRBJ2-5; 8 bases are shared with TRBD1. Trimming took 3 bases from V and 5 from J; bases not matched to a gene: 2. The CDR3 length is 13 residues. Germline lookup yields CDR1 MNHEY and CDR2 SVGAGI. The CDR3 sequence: CASSYRTGETQYF. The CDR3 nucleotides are TGTGCCAGCAGTTATCGGACAGGGGAGACCCAGTACTTC.

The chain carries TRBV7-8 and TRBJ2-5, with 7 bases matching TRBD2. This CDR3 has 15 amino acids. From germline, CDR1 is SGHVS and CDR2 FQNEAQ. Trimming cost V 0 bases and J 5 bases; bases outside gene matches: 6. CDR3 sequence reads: CASSLAGLLTETQYF. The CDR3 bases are TGTGCCAGCAGCTTAGCGGGACTACTCACGGAGACCCAGTACTTC.

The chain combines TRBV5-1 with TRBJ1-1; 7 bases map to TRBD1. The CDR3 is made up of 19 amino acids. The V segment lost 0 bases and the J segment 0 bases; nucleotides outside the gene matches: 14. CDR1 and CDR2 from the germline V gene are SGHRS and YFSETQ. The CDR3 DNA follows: TGCGCCAGCAGCTTGGCCTTTTCTCGTTCGACAGGGTTGAACACTGAAGCTTTCTTT. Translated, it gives CASSLAFSRSTGLNTEAFF.

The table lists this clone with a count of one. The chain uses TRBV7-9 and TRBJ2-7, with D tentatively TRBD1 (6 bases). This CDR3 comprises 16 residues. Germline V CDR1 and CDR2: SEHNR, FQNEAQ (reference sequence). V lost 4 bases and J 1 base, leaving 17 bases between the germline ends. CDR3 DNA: TGTGCCAGCAGCTCCCTGACAGGCCTTCTTTCCTACGAGCAGTACTTC. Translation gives CASSSLTGLLSYEQYF.

Here the CDR3 reads CASSSQGRNTEAFF. The CDR3, as DNA: TGTGCCAGCAGTTCCCAGGGCAGGAACACTGAAGCTTTCTTT. The V gene is TRBV28, the J gene TRBJ1-1; D may be TRBD1 (5 bases). Trimming took off 4 bases at V and 1 base at J, with 10 bases between the two ends. CDR1 and CDR2 from the germline V gene are MDHEN and SYDVKM. The CDR3 consists of 14 residues.

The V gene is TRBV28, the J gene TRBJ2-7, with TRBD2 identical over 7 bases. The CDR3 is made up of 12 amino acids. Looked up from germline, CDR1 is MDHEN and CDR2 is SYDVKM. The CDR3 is CGTASGPYEQYF. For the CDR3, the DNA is TGTGGCACGGCTAGCGGACCCTACGAGCAGTACTTC.

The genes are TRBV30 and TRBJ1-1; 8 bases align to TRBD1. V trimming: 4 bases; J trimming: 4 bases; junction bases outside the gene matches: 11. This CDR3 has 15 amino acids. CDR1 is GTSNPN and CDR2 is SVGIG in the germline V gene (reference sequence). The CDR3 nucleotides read TGTGCCTGGACCGTGACAGGGGTTAAGGTCACTGAAGCTTTCTTT. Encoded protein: CAWTVTGVKVTEAFF.

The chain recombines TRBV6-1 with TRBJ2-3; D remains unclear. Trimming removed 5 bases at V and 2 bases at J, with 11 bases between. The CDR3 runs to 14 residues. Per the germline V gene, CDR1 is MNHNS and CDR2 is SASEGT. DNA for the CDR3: TGTGCCAGCAGTTTGGGCCAGTTCACAGATACGCAGTATTTT. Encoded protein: CASSLGQFTDTQYF.

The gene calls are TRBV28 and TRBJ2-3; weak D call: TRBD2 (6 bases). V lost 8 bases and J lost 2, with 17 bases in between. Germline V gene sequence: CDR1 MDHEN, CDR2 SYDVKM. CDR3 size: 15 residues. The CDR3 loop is CASRQGRGDTDTQYF. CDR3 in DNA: TGTGCCAGCCGTCAAGGGCGGGGAGACACAGATACGCAGTATTTT.

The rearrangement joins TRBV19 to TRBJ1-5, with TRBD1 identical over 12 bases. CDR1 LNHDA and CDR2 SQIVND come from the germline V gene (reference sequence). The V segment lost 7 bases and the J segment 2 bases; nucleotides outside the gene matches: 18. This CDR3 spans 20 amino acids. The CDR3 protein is CASTPLGGTGGWKGNQPQHF. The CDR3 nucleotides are TGTGCCAGTACCCCCCTTGGGGGGACAGGGGGCTGGAAGGGCAATCAGCCCCAGCATTTT.

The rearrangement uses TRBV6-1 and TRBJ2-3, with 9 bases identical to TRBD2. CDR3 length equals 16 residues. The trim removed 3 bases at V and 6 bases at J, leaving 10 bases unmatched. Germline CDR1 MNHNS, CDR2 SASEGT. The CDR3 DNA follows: TGTGCCAGCAGTGAGCCCGGAGGGACTAGCTCTGATACGCAGTATTTT. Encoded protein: CASSEPGGTSSDTQYF.

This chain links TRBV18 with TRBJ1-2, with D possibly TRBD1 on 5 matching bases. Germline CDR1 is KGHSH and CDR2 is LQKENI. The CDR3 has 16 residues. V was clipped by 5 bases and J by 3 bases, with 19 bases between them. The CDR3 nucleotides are TGTGCCAGCTCAAACCGTACAGGTCTGGCGGACTATGGCTACACCTTC. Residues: CASSNRTGLADYGYTF.

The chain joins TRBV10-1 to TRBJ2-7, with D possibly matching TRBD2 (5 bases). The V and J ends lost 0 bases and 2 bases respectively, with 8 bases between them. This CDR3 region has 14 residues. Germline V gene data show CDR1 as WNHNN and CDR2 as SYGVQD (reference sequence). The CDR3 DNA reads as TGCGCCAGCAGTGAGTCGGGAGACCCCTACGAGCAGTACTTC. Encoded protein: CASSESGDPYEQYF.

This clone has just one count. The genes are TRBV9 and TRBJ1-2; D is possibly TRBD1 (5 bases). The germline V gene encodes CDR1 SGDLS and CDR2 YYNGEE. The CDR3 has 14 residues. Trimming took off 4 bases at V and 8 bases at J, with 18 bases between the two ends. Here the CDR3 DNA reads TGTGCCAGCAGCTTCTCCCGGGACTTACAAGGCTACACCTTC. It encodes CASSFSRDLQGYTF.

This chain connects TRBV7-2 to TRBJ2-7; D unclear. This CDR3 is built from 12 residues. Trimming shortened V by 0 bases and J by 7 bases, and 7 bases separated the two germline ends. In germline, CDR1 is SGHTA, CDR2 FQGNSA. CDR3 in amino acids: CASSLAGTEQYF. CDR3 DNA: TGTGCCAGCAGCTTAGCGGGTACAGAGCAGTACTTC. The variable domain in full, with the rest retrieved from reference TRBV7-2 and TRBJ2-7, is GAGVSQSPSNKVTEKGKDVELRCDPISGHTALYWYRQSLGQGLEFLIYFQGNSAPDKSGLPSDRFSAERTGGSVSTLTIQRTQQEDSAVYLCASSLAGTEQYFGPGTRLTVT.

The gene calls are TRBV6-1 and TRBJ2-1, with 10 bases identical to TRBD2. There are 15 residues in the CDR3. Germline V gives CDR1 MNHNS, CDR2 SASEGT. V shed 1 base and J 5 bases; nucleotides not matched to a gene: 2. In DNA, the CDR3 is TGTGCCAGCAGTGAAGGACTAGCGGGCCACAATGAGCAGTTCTTC. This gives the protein CASSEGLAGHNEQFF.

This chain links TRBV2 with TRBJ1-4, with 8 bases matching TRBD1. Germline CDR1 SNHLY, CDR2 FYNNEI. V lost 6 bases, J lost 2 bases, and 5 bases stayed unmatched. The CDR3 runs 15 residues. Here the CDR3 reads CASRVQGGTNEKLFF. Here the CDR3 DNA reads TGTGCCAGCAGGGTACAGGGGGGGACTAATGAAAAACTGTTTTTT.

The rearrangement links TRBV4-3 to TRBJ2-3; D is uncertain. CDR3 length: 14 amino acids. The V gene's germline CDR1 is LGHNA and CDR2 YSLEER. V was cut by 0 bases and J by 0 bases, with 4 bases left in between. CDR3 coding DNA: TGCGCCAGCAGCCAAGACGTTAGCACAGATACGCAGTATTTT. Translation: CASSQDVSTDTQYF.

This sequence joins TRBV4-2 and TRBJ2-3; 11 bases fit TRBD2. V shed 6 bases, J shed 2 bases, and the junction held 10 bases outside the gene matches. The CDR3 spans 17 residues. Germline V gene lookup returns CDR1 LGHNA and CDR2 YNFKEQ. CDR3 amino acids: CASRLAGEIALTDTQYF. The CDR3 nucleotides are TGTGCCAGCAGACTAGCGGGGGAGATCGCCCTCACAGATACGCAGTATTTT.